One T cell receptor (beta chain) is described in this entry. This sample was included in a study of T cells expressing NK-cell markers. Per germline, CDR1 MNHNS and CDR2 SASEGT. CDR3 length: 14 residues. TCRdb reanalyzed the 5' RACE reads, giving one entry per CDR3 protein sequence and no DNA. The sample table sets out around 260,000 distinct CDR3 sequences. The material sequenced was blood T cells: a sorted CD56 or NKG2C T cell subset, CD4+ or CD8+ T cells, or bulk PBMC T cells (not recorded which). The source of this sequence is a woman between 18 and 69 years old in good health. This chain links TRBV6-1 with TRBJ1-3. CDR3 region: CASRRLLSGNTIYF.